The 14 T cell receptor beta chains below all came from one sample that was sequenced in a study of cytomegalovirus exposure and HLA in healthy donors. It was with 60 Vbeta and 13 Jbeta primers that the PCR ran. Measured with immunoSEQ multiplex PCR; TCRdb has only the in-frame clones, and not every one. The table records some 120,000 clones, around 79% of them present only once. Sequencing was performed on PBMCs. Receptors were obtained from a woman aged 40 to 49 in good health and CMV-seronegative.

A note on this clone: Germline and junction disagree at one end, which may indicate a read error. The CDR3 DNA follows: TGTGCCAGCAGGTTAGGAAGCTTCTCCTACGAGCAGTACTTC. Amino acid sequence: CASRLGSFSYEQYF. This rearrangement joins TRBV7-2 to TRBJ2-7; D uncertain. This CDR3 contains 14 residues. Germline V CDR1 and CDR2: SGHTA, FQGNSA.

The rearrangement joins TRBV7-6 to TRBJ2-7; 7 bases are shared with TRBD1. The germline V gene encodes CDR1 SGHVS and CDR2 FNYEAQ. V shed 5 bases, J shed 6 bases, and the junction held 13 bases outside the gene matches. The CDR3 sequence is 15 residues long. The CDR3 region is CASSPLTGQVTEQYF. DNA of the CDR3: TGTGCCAGCAGCCCGCTTACTGGACAGGTAACCGAGCAGTACTTC. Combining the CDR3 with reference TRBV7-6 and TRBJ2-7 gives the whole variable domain GAGVSQSPRYKVTKRGQDVALRCDPISGHVSLYWYRQALGQGPEFLTYFNYEAQQDKSGLPNDRFSAERPEGSISTLTIQRTEQRDSAMYRCASSPLTGQVTEQYFGPGTRLTVT.

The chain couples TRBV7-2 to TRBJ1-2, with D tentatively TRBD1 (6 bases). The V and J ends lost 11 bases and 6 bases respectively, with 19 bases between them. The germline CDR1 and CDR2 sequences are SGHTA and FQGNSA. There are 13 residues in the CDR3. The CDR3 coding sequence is TGTGCCGCCTCCGTGGGACAACGGAATGGCTACACCTTC. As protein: CAASVGQRNGYTF.

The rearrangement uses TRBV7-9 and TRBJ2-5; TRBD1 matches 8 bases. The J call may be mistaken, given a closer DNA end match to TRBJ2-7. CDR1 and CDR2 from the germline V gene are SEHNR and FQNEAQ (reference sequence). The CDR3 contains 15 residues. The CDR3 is CASSFRTGGPYEQYF. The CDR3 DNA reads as TGTGCCAGCAGCTTTCGTACAGGGGGACCCTACGAGCAGTACTTC.

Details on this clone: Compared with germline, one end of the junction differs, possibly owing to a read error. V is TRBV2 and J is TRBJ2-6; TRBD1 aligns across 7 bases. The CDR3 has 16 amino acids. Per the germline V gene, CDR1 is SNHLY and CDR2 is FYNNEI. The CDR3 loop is CASRGDRNSGANGLTF. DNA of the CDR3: TGTGCCAGCAGGGGGGACAGAAACTCTGGGGCCAACGGCCTGACTTTC.

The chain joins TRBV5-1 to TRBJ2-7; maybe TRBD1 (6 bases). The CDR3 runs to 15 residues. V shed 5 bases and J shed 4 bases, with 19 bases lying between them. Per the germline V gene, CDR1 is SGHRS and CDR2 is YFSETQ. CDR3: CASRAGTRIGYEQYF. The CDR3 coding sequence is TGCGCCAGCAGGGCCGGGACACGCATCGGGTACGAGCAGTACTTC.

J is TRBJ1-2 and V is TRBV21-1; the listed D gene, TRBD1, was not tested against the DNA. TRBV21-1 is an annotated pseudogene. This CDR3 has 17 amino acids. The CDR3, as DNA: TGTGCCAGCCCCCCGGCGGCGGACAGGGAGGTTGGGTATGGCTACACCTTC. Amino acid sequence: CASPPAADREVGYGYTF.

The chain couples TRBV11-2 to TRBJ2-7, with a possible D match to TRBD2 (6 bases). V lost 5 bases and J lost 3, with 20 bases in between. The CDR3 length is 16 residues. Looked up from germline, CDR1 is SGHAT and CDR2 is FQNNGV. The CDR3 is CASSPFWGVGSYEQYF. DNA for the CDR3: TGTGCCAGCAGCCCTTTTTGGGGGGTCGGGAGCTACGAGCAGTACTTC. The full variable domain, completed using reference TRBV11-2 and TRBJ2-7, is EAGVAQSPRYKIIEKRQSVAFWCNPISGHATLYWYQQILGQGPKLLIQFQNNGVVDDSQLPKDRFSAERLKGVDSTLKIQPAKLEDSAVYLCASSPFWGVGSYEQYFGPGTRLTVT.

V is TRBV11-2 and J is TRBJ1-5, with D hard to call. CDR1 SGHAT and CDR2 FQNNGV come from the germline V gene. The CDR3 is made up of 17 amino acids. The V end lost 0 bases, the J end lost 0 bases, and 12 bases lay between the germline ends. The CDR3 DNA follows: TGTGCCAGCAGCTTAGATATGGTTGTCGGTAGCAATCAGCCCCAGCATTTT. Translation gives CASSLDMVVGSNQPQHF. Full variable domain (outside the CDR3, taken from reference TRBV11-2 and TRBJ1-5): EAGVAQSPRYKIIEKRQSVAFWCNPISGHATLYWYQQILGQGPKLLIQFQNNGVVDDSQLPKDRFSAERLKGVDSTLKIQPAKLEDSAVYLCASSLDMVVGSNQPQHFGDGTRLSIL.

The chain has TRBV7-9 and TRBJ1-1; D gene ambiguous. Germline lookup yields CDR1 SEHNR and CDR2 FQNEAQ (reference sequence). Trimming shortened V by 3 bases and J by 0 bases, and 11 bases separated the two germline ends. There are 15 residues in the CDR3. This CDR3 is CASSFSGRMNTEAFF. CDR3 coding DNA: TGTGCCAGCAGCTTTAGCGGACGCATGAACACTGAAGCTTTCTTT.

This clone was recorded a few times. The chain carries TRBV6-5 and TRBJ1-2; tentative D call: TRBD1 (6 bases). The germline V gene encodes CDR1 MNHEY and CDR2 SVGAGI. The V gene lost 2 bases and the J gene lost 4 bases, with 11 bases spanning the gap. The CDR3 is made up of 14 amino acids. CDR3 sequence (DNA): TGTGCCAGCAGTTACGGACAGAGGGTCTATGGCTACACCTTC. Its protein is CASSYGQRVYGYTF.

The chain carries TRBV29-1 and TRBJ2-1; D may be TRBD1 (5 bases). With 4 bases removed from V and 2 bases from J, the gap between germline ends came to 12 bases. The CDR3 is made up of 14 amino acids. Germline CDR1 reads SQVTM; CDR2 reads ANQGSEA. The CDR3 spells CSVGGPPTYNEQFF. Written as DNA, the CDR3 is TGCAGCGTTGGGGGCCCACCAACCTACAATGAGCAGTTCTTC.

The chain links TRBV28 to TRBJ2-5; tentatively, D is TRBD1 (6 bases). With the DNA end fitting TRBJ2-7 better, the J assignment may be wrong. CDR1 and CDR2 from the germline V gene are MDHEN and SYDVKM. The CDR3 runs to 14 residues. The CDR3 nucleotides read TGTGCCAGCCAAACGGGGCAGGGGTACGGCGAGCAGTACTTC. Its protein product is CASQTGQGYGEQYF.

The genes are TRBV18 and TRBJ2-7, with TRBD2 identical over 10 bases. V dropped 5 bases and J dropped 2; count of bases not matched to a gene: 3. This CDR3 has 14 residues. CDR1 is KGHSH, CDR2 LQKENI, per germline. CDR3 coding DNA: TGTGCCAGCTCATGGGGGACTAGCGCCTACGAGCAGTACTTC. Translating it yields CASSWGTSAYEQYF.